Presented here are 22 T cell receptor beta chains from one specimen sequenced in a study of blood T cell repertoires in COVID-19. TCRdb keeps only in-frame clones here, not all; method: immunoSEQ multiplex PCR. The sample lists roughly 240,000 clones; just under 90% were seen once. Sequencing was carried out using PBMCs or T cells enriched from blood (not recorded which). These TCRs come from a middle-aged man who had been exposed to COVID-19.

The genes are TRBV6-5 and TRBJ1-2; D perhaps matches TRBD1 (5 bases). Trimming left V 0 bases short and J 8 bases short, with 10 bases between. The CDR3 consists of 13 residues. Germline values: CDR1 MNHEY, CDR2 SVGAGI. The CDR3 DNA follows: TGTGCCAGCAGTTACTCGTGGGGCGAGGGCTACACCTTC. This translates into CASSYSWGEGYTF.

CDR3 sequence reads: CASARQGRVGDTEAFF. CDR3 nucleotide sequence: TGCGCCAGCGCCCGACAGGGGAGGGTTGGCGACACTGAAGCTTTCTTT. The chain carries TRBV4-1 and TRBJ1-1; 8 bases agree with TRBD1. CDR3 length: 16 amino acids. From germline, CDR1 is MGHRA and CDR2 YSYEKL. V was clipped by 8 bases and J by 3 bases; unmatched bases: 14.

The J gene is TRBJ2-7, the V gene TRBV5-6, with unresolved D. The V end lost 0 bases, the J end lost 3 bases, and 7 bases lay between the germline ends. CDR1 is SGHDT, CDR2 YYEEEE, per germline. The CDR3 spans 13 residues. The CDR3 loop is CASSLAGFYEQYF. CDR3 nucleotides: TGTGCCAGCAGCTTGGCCGGTTTCTACGAGCAGTACTTC.

At least ten counts were recorded for this clone. This chain links TRBV6-5 with TRBJ1-2; TRBD1 matches 7 bases. The germline CDR1 and CDR2 sequences are MNHEY and SVGAGI. This CDR3 contains 14 residues. V dropped 4 bases and J dropped 4; count of bases not matched to a gene: 6. This CDR3 is CASSFDRVAYGYTF. DNA for the CDR3: TGTGCCAGCAGTTTTGACAGGGTCGCCTATGGCTACACCTTC.

The chain has TRBV7-2 and TRBJ1-1, with 7 bases fitting TRBD1. CDR3 length equals 16 residues. Germline V gene lookup returns CDR1 SGHTA and CDR2 FQGNSA. Trimming at V came to 1 base and at J to 1 base, leaving 6 bases not matched to a gene. The CDR3 loop reads CASSLDWGTANTEAFF. As DNA, the CDR3 is TGTGCCAGCAGCTTAGATTGGGGGACAGCGAACACTGAAGCTTTCTTT. Together with reference TRBV7-2 and TRBJ1-1, the CDR3 gives the full variable domain: GAGVSQSPSNKVTEKGKDVELRCDPISGHTALYWYRQSLGQGLEFLIYFQGNSAPDKSGLPSDRFSAERTGGSVSTLTIQRTQQEDSAVYLCASSLDWGTANTEAFFGQGTRLTVV.

The chain has TRBV28 and TRBJ1-4; no clear D gene. Germline V gene data show CDR1 as MDHEN and CDR2 as SYDVKM. The CDR3 runs to 13 residues. The V end lost 1 base, the J end lost 6 bases, and 6 bases lay between the germline ends. CDR3 DNA sequence: TGTGCCAGCAGTTTATCCGCGGATGAAAAACTGTTTTTT. Protein sequence: CASSLSADEKLFF.

V usage is TRBV28 and J usage is TRBJ1-2, with D possibly TRBD1 on 5 matching bases. CDR1 and CDR2 (germline): MDHEN, SYDVKM. V dropped 3 bases and J dropped 5 bases, with 16 bases sitting between them. This CDR3 comprises 15 residues. For the CDR3, the DNA is TGTGCCAGCAGTTTTGACAGTAGAATTGGGTATGGCTACACCTTC. It specifies CASSFDSRIGYGYTF.

The J gene is TRBJ1-6, the V gene TRBV7-8; a possible D gene is TRBD1 (6 bases). CDR3 length equals 16 residues. Trimming took 5 bases from V and 10 from J, leaving 21 bases between them. The germline CDR1 and CDR2 sequences are SGHVS and FQNEAQ. The CDR3 DNA reads TGTGCCAGCAGCCTCCGGGGGGCAACCGATGGGTCACCCCTCCACTTT. Translation: CASSLRGATDGSPLHF.

The chain couples TRBV28 to TRBJ1-2; 9 positions agree with TRBD1. Germline V lookup: CDR1 MDHEN, CDR2 SYDVKM. The CDR3 contains 13 residues. V shed 6 bases, J shed 5 bases, and the junction held 4 bases outside the gene matches. The CDR3 DNA is TGTGCCAGCAGGGCCGGGACAGGGTATGGCTACACCTTC. Translating gives CASRAGTGYGYTF.

V and J are TRBV7-9 and TRBJ1-4, with TRBD1 matching over 9 bases. The CDR3 is made up of 16 amino acids. Germline CDR1 and CDR2: SEHNR and FQNEAQ (reference sequence). The J segment lost 3 bases and the V segment lost 4 bases, leaving 6 bases of the junction unmatched. Here the CDR3 DNA reads TGTGCCAGCAGCTGGGGGACAGGGACCCCTAATGAAAAACTGTTTTTT. It translates to CASSWGTGTPNEKLFF.

This sequence joins TRBV6-1 and TRBJ2-1, with 11 bases that match TRBD2. This CDR3 comprises 16 residues. From germline, CDR1 is MNHNS and CDR2 SASEGT. The junction had 8 bases not matched to a gene; V was cut back by 0 bases and J by 10 bases. CDR3 amino acids: CASSEATLAGGSEQFF. CDR3 nucleotide sequence: TGTGCCAGCAGTGAAGCCACGTTAGCGGGAGGGAGCGAGCAGTTCTTC.

This clone was picked up a small number of times. The gene calls are TRBV7-3 and TRBJ1-1; 8 bases agree with TRBD1. V lost 6 bases to trimming and J lost 1 base; unmatched junction nucleotides: 4. The CDR3 has 14 residues. The V gene's germline CDR1 is SGHTA and CDR2 FQGTGA. The CDR3 DNA sequence: TGTGCCAGCAGTTCGACAGGGGCGAACACTGAAGCTTTCTTT. Translating it yields CASSSTGANTEAFF.

V is TRBV11-1 and J is TRBJ2-2, with D possibly being TRBD1 (6 bases). The CDR3 covers 16 residues. The germline V and J ends were trimmed by 1 base and 4 bases, with 13 bases remaining between them. Germline CDR1 SGHAT, CDR2 FQDESV (reference sequence). For the CDR3, the DNA is TGTGCCAGCAGCTTAGGGCGACAGGCGGGCACCGGGGAGCTGTTTTTT. This sequence encodes CASSLGRQAGTGELFF.

The chain employs TRBV7-8 and TRBJ1-1, with D uncertain. CDR3 length: 12 residues. Germline V lookup: CDR1 SGHVS, CDR2 FQNEAQ. Trimming pared 3 bases from V and 4 bases from J, leaving 6 bases between. The CDR3 DNA sequence: TGTGCCAGCAGCTTGCGGGGCACTGAAGCTTTCTTT. Protein product: CASSLRGTEAFF.

The chain employs TRBV7-2 and TRBJ2-3, with D tentatively TRBD2 (5 bases). With 3 bases removed from V and 0 bases from J, the gap between germline ends came to 10 bases. CDR1 is SGHTA, CDR2 FQGNSA, per germline. The CDR3 has 15 amino acids. CDR3 DNA sequence: TGTGCCAGCAGCTTCCCAGAGGGAAGCACAGATACGCAGTATTTT. Translated, it gives CASSFPEGSTDTQYF.

CDR3 nucleotides: TGTGCCAGCAGCCTCCACCCAGCGGGAGGGGGTCAGTATTTT. This encodes CASSLHPAGGGQYF. The rearrangement links TRBV3-1 (or the pseudogene TRBV3-2) to TRBJ2-3; 10 positions match TRBD2. After removal of 4 bases from V and 12 bases from J, the junction contained 10 bases not matched to a gene. The CDR3 is 14 residues long. Germline CDR1 is LGHDT and CDR2 is YNNKEL (reference sequence).

The chain employs TRBV7-9 and TRBJ2-1; no firm D call. The CDR3 loop spans 13 amino acids. In germline, CDR1 is SEHNR, CDR2 FQNEAQ (reference sequence). V was pared by 1 base and J by 8 bases, with 9 bases between. The CDR3 region is CASSLVMGDEQFF. In DNA, the CDR3 is TGTGCCAGCAGCTTAGTAATGGGCGATGAGCAGTTCTTC.

The V call is TRBV11-1, the J call TRBJ1-2, with a possible D match to TRBD1 (5 bases). The germline V gene has CDR1 SGHAT and CDR2 FQDESV (reference sequence). Trimming shortened V by 0 bases and J by 7 bases, and 9 bases separated the two germline ends. The length of the CDR3 is 13 residues. CDR3 sequence (DNA): TGTGCCAGCAGCTTAGCGCGGGGGTCTGGCTACACCTTC. It encodes CASSLARGSGYTF.

This clone was observed a handful of times. The rearrangement joins TRBV7-8 to TRBJ1-1; D might be TRBD1 (5 bases). V was clipped by 1 base and J by 3 bases, with 9 bases between them. Looked up from germline, CDR1 is SGHVS and CDR2 is FQNEAQ. This CDR3 spans 14 amino acids. CDR3 sequence: CASSLVQVDTEAFF. CDR3 bases: TGTGCCAGCAGCTTAGTACAGGTGGACACTGAAGCTTTCTTT. The full variable domain, completed using reference TRBV7-8 and TRBJ1-1, is GAGVSQSPRYKVAKRGQDVALRCDPISGHVSLFWYQQALGQGPEFLTYFQNEAQLDKSGLPSDRFFAERPEGSVSTLKIQRTQQEDSAVYLCASSLVQVDTEAFFGQGTRLTVV.

The V call is TRBV4-2, the J call TRBJ2-3; TRBD1 is a possible D gene (6 bases). V was trimmed by 7 bases and J by 2 bases, leaving 16 bases between them. CDR3 length equals 15 residues. The germline V gene has CDR1 LGHNA and CDR2 YNFKEQ. The CDR3 sequence is CASKVRTAITDTQYF. Written as DNA, the CDR3 is TGTGCCAGCAAAGTTCGGACAGCTATCACAGATACGCAGTATTTT.

The rearrangement links TRBV15 to TRBJ1-4; TRBD1 matches at 7 bases. The CDR3 is 18 residues long. CDR1 LNHNV and CDR2 YYDKDF come from the germline V gene (reference sequence). V lost 3 bases and J lost 0; bases outside the gene matches: 10. Here the CDR3 DNA reads TGTGCCACCAGCAGGGCGGGGACAGCAACAACAACTAATGAAAAACTGTTTTTT. Translated, it gives CATSRAGTATTTNEKLFF.

The chain recombines TRBV10-3 with TRBJ1-1, with 7 bases fitting TRBD1. Trimming removed 5 bases from V and 4 bases from J; junction bases left unmatched: 4. CDR3 length equals 13 residues. The germline V gene encodes CDR1 ENHRY and CDR2 SYGVKD. The CDR3 DNA reads TGTGCCATCAGTTCCTCAGGGGGCACTGAAGCTTTCTTT. This gives the protein CAISSSGGTEAFF.